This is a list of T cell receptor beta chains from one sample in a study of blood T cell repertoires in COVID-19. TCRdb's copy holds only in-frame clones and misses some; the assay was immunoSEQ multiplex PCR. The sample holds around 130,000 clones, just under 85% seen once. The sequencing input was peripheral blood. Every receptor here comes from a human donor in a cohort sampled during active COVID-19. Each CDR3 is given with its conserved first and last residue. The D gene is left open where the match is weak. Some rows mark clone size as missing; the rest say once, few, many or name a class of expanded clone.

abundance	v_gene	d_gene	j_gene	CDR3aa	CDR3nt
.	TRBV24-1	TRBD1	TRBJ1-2	CATSDRTGNYGYTF	TGTGCCACCAGTGACCGGACAGGGAACTATGGCTACACCTTC
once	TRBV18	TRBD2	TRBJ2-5	CASSDLASRLATGRETQYF	TGTGCCAGCTCAGACTTAGCTTCCAGACTAGCGACCGGTAGGGAGACCCAGTACTTC
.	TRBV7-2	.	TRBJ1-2	CASSLGVGSGYTF	TGTGCCAGCAGCTTAGGGGTGGGCTCTGGCTACACCTTC
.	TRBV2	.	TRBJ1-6	CASLGPAGYGNSPLHF	TGTGCCAGCCTCGGTCCTGCGGGTTACGGTAATTCACCCCTCCACTTT
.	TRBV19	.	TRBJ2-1	CASRRGTFGGEQFF	TGTGCCAGTAGGAGGGGGACCTTCGGAGGTGAGCAGTTCTTC
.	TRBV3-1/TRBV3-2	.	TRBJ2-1	CASSQGGGVQFF	TGTGCCAGCAGCCAAGGAGGGGGGGTCCAGTTCTTC
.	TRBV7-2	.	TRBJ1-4	CASSLGQGPETNEKLFF	TGTGCCAGCAGCTTAGGGCAGGGGCCGGAAACTAATGAAAAACTGTTTTTT
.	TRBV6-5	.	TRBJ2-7	CASSYSNGGSYEQYF	TGTGCCAGCAGTTACTCAAACGGCGGGTCCTACGAGCAGTACTTC
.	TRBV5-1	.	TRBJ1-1	CASSLEPGGSGAEAFF	TGCGCCAGCAGCTTGGAACCGGGGGGATCGGGCGCTGAAGCTTTCTTT
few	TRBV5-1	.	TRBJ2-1	CASSLEPGVVNEQFF	TGCGCCAGCAGCTTGGAGCCAGGGGTGGTCAATGAGCAGTTCTTC
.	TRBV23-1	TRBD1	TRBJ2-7	CASSQSTGANEQYF	TGCGCCAGCAGTCAATCAACAGGGGCCAACGAGCAGTACTTC
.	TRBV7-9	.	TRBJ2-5	CASSLVSPGFLFQETQYF	TGTGCCAGCAGCTTAGTAAGTCCGGGATTCTTATTTCAAGAGACCCAGTACTTC
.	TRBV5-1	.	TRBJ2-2	CASSIANTGELFF	TGCGCCAGCAGCATAGCTAACACCGGGGAGCTGTTTTTT
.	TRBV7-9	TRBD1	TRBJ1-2	CASSKGQQYGYTF	TGTGCCAGCAGCAAGGGACAGCAATATGGCTACACCTTC
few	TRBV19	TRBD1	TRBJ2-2	CASSILWAGGPGELFF	TGTGCCAGTAGTATTCTCTGGGCAGGGGGTCCCGGGGAGCTGTTTTTT
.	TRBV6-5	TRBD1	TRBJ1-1	CASSRDRGSIEAFF	TGTGCCAGCAGTCGGGACAGGGGGAGTATTGAAGCTTTCTTT
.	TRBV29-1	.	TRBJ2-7	CSVPDRGGQYF	TGCAGCGTTCCGGACAGAGGCGGGCAGTACTTC
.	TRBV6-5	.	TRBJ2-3	CASSYESGSAQYF	TGTGCCAGCAGTTACGAATCAGGGTCGGCGCAGTATTTT
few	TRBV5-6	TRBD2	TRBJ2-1	CASSFPSGYNEQFF	TGTGCCAGCAGCTTTCCTAGCGGATACAATGAGCAGTTCTTC
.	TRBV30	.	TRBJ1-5	CAWSPEGGLNQPQHF	TGTGCCTGGAGTCCGGAGGGAGGTCTGAATCAGCCCCAGCATTTT
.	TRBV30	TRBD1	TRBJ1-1	CAWSVVKSGAGGAFF	TGTGCCTGGAGTGTAGTTAAGTCCGGGGCAGGGGGAGCTTTCTTT
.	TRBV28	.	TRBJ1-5	CASSFQGARNQPQHF	TGTGCCAGCAGTTTTCAGGGCGCGAGAAATCAGCCCCAGCATTTT
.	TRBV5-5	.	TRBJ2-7	CASSFSGTSTYEQYF	TGTGCCAGCAGCTTCTCAGGAACGTCAACCTACGAGCAGTACTTC
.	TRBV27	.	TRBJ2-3	CASSAFYSTDTQYF	TGTGCCAGCAGTGCGTTCTATAGCACAGATACGCAGTATTTT
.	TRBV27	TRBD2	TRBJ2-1	CASSPSGGAVVSYNEQFF	TGTGCCAGCAGTCCTAGCGGGGGGGCCGTCGTGTCCTACAATGAGCAGTTCTTC
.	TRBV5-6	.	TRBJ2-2	CASSWGPNTGELFF	TGTGCCAGCAGCTGGGGCCCCAACACCGGGGAGCTGTTTTTT
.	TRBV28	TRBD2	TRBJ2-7	CASSFSLAGLTYEQYF	TGTGCCAGCAGTTTTTCTCTAGCGGGGTTAACCTACGAGCAGTACTTC
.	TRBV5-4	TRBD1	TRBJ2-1	CASSLSGQGALNEQFF	TGTGCCAGCAGCTTGTCGGGACAGGGGGCGTTAAATGAGCAGTTCTTC
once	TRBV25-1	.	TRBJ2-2	CASRVSTGMRGTGELFF	TGTGCCAGCAGAGTCTCCACAGGGATGAGGGGGACCGGGGAGCTGTTTTTT
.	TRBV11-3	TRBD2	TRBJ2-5	CASSRGEETQYF	TGTGCCAGCAGCCGGGGGGAAGAGACCCAGTACTTC
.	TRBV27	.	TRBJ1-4	CASSLSITGGEKLFF	TGTGCCAGCAGTCTGAGCATTACAGGTGGAGAAAAACTGTTTTTT
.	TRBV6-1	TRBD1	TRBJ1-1	CASSGRDRGPGHTEAFF	TGTGCCAGCAGTGGCCGGGACAGGGGGCCGGGACACACTGAAGCTTTCTTT
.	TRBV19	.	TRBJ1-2	CASRPGRGYGYTF	TGTGCCAGTCGGCCGGGCAGGGGCTATGGCTACACCTTC
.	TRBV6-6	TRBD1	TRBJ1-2	CASGRTPGQLNYGYTF	TGTGCCAGCGGGAGAACGCCGGGACAGTTAAACTATGGCTACACCTTC
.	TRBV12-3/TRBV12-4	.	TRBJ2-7	CASSGLNYEQYF	TGTGCCAGCAGTGGCCTGAACTACGAGCAGTACTTC
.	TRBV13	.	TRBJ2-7	CASSRRSIYEQYF	TGTGCCAGCAGCCGGAGGTCCATCTACGAGCAGTACTTC
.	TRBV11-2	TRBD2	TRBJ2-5	CASSLTGLAGAKETQYF	TGTGCCAGCAGCTTAACGGGACTAGCGGGGGCAAAAGAGACCCAGTACTTC
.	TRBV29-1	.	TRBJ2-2	CSVEESQGAGELFF	TGCAGCGTTGAAGAATCACAGGGTGCCGGGGAGCTGTTTTTT
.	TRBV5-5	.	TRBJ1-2	CASSLRGGANYGYTF	TGTGCCAGCAGCTTGAGGGGCGGAGCTAACTATGGCTACACCTTC
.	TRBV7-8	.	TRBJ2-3	CASSSGIGSTDTQYF	TGTGCCAGCAGCTCGGGAATAGGAAGCACAGATACGCAGTATTTT
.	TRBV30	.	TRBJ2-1	CAWRLAVSYNEQFF	TGTGCCTGGAGGTTAGCGGTATCCTACAATGAGCAGTTCTTC
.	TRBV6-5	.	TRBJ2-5	CASNRGNYQETQYF	TGTGCCAGCAACCGGGGGAACTACCAAGAGACCCAGTACTTC
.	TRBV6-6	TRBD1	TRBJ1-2	CASRPGQGASYGYTF	TGTGCCAGCAGGCCCGGACAGGGGGCCTCCTATGGCTACACCTTC
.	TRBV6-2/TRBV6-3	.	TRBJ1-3	CASSYAGSSPGNTIYF	TGTGCCAGCAGTTACGCCGGGTCCTCCCCGGGAAACACCATATATTTT
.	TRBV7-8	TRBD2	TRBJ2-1	CASSLAGGPDNEQFF	TGTGCCAGCAGCCTAGCGGGGGGGCCAGATAATGAGCAGTTCTTC
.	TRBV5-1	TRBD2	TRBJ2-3	CASSGTSGGTDTQYF	TGCGCCAGCAGCGGGACTAGCGGGGGTACAGATACGCAGTATTTT
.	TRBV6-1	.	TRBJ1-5	CASSEASGGYQPQHF	TGTGCCAGCAGTGAAGCGAGTGGGGGGTATCAGCCCCAGCATTTT